The T cell receptor beta chain under discussion was sequenced for a study of OX40 agonist ivuxolimab in advanced cancers. Study information: The study treated patients with ivuxolimab, an agonistic anti-OX40 (CD134) antibody. Patient treatment consisted of intravenous ivuxolimab administration every 2 weeks at 0.01 to 10 mg/kg.

Patients were ruled out by autoimmune disease history or systemic immunosuppression. To note about this clone: What it binds is not known.

Overall study findings and caveats: Also showing low normalized T-cell clonal expansion were some of the nonresponders.

The germline V gene has CDR1 SGDLS and CDR2 YYNGEE. Trimming took off 3 bases at V and 3 bases at J, with 7 bases between the two ends. The CDR3 covers 13 residues. TCRdb keeps only in-frame clones here, not all; method: immunoSEQ multiplex PCR. The sample records roughly 64,000 clones, roughly 80% being singletons. The rearrangement links TRBV9 to TRBJ1-3; no definite D call. This TCR was sampled from an adult with an advanced solid tumor such as melanoma, head and neck, liver or kidney cancer. Material: CD4+ or CD8+ T cells sorted from blood, obtained in a trial of the OX40 agonist ivuxolimab. The CDR3 reads CASSGSVGNTIYF. CDR3 coding DNA: TGTGCCAGCAGCGGTTCAGTTGGAAACACCATATATTTT.